One T cell receptor (beta chain) is described in this entry. The antigen is undetermined. Looked up from germline, CDR1 is SEHNR and CDR2 is FQNEAQ (reference sequence). The germline V and J ends were trimmed by 7 bases and 4 bases, with 22 bases remaining between them. The CDR3 length is 17 residues. This entry is derived from a study of shared clonotypes between healthy human individuals. About the research overall: Donor ages ranged 18 to 49 years: a couple of women, a few men.

Both subsets, CD45RA+ naive and CD45RA-negative memory, were split from the CD4+ cells. Overall study results and limits: Unshared clonotypes carried lower generation probabilities than those common to all four donors. Clonotypes that were shared across a handful of donors made up roughly 5% of naive CD4 clonotypes.

The method was immunoSEQ multiplex PCR; TCRdb's version includes in-frame clones alone and lacks a portion of them. The data hold 950,000 to 1,300,000 clones, with about 75% observed a single time. This chain joins TRBV7-9 and TRBJ2-2, with D perhaps matching TRBD1 (7 bases). This receptor was obtained from a man aged 18-30 years in good health. The sample comprised memory CD4+ T cells sorted from blood. The sample's subset: CD45RA-negative fraction. CDR3 sequence: CASITGEGGGITGELFF. CDR3 sequence (DNA): TGTGCCAGCATCACAGGGGAAGGTGGGGGGATCACCGGGGAGCTGTTTTTT.